This TCR beta chain stems from a study of cytomegalovirus exposure and HLA in healthy donors. Overall study results and limits: In most subjects, TCR beta sequences reportedly gave accurate predictions of HLA-A and HLA-B alleles. In vitro checks showed that a few CMV-associated chains really do target CMV antigens.

CDR3 length equals 14 residues. Trimming removed 0 bases at V and 0 bases at J, with 9 bases between. Germline-derived CDR1 and CDR2 are GTSNPN and SVGIG (reference sequence). The table lists this clone with a count of one. Its specificity is not known. The study ran its PCR with 60 Vbeta and 13 Jbeta primers. Sequenced by immunoSEQ multiplex PCR; TCRdb stores in-frame clones only, minus some. Counted here are 45,000 to 65,000 clones, over 70% occurring once; the ten biggest clones make up about 3.1%. The chain uses TRBV30 and TRBJ2-7; D is perhaps TRBD2 (6 bases). The source of this sequence is a young man in good health and CMV-seronegative. What was sequenced was PBMCs. CDR3 bases: TGTGCCTGGAGTGTTGGGGGGAACTCCTACGAGCAGTACTTC. Translation gives CAWSVGGNSYEQYF.